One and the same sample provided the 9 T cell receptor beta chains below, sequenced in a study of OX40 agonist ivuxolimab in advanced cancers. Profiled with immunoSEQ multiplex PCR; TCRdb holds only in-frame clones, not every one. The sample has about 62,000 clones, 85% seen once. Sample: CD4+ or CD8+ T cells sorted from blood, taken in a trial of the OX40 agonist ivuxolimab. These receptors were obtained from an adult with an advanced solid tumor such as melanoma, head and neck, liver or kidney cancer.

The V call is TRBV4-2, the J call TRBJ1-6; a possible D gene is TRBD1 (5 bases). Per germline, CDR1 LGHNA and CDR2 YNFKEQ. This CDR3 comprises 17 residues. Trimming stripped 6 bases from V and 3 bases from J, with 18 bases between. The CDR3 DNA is TGTGCCAGCAGTCCCCCACAAGCGGGGGGCTATAATTCACCCCTCCACTTT. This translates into CASSPPQAGGYNSPLHF.

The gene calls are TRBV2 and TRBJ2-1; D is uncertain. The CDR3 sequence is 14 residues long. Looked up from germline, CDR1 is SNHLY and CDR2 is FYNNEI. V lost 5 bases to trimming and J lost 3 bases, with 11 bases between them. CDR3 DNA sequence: TGTGCCAGCAGTCCCCCGATTCGCTACAATGAGCAGTTCTTC. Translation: CASSPPIRYNEQFF.

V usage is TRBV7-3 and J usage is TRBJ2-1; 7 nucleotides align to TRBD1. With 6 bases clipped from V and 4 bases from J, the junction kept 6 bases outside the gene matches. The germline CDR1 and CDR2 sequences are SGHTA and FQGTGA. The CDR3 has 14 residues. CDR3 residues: CASSTDRAYNEQFF. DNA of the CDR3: TGTGCCAGCAGTACCGACAGGGCGTACAATGAGCAGTTCTTC.

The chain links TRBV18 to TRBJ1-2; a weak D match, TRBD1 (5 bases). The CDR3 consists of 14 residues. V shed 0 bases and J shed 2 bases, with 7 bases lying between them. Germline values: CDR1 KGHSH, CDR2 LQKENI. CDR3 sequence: CASSPPRGNYGYTF. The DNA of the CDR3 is TGTGCCAGCTCACCACCGAGGGGAAACTATGGCTACACCTTC.

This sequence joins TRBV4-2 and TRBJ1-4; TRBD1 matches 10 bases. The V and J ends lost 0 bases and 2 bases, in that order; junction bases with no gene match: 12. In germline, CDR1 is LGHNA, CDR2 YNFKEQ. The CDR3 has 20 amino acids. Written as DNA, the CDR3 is TGTGCCAGCAGCCAAGAGAAAGACAGGGGGCTTCCTCGGACTAATGAAAAACTGTTTTTT. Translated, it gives CASSQEKDRGLPRTNEKLFF.

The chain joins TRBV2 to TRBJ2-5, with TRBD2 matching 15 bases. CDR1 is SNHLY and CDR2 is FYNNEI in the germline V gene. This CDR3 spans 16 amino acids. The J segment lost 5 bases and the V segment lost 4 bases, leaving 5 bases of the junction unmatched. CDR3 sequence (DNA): TGTGCCAGCAGTGGAGGACTAGCGGGGGGGCAGGAGACCCAGTACTTC. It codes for CASSGGLAGGQETQYF. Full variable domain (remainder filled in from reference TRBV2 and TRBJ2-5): EPEVTQTPSHQVTQMGQEVILRCVPISNHLYFYWYRQILGQKVEFLVSFYNNEISEKSEIFDDQFSVERPDGSNFTLKIRSTKLEDSAMYFCASSGGLAGGQETQYFGPGTRLLVL.

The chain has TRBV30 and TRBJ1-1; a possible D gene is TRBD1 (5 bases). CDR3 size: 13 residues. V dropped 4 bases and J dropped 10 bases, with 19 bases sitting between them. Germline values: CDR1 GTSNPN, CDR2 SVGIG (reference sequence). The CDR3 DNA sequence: TGTGCCTGGATATCGAGTCTAAGGGACCGAGCTTTCTTT. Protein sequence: CAWISSLRDRAFF.

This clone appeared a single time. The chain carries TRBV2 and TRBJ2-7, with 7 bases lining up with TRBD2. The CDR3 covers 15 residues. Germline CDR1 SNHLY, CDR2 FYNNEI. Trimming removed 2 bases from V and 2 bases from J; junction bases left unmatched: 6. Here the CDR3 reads CASSERGSGAYEQYF. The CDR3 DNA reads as TGTGCCAGCAGTGAACGGGGGAGCGGGGCCTACGAGCAGTACTTC.

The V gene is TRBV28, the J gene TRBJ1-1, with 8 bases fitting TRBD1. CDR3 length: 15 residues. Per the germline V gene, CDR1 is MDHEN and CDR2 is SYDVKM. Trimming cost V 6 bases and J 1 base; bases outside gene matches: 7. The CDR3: CASRPGQGGNTEAFF. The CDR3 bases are TGTGCCAGCAGACCCGGACAGGGCGGGAACACTGAAGCTTTCTTT.